This passage covers 8 T cell receptor beta chains from one sample sequenced in a study of cytomegalovirus exposure and HLA in healthy donors. Both 60 Vbeta primers and 13 Jbeta primers went into the PCR. Clones were read by immunoSEQ multiplex PCR, and TCRdb kept only the in-frame ones, dropping some. Its table lists 150,000 to 200,000 clones. Sequencing input: PBMCs. These receptors all come from a man aged 25 to 40 in good health and CMV-seronegative.

The chain joins TRBV5-1 to TRBJ1-3; maybe TRBD1 (5 bases). The germline V gene encodes CDR1 SGHRS and CDR2 YFSETQ. V lost 4 bases, J lost 4 bases, and 12 bases lay in between. The length of the CDR3 is 14 residues. In nucleotides, the CDR3 is TGCGCCAGCAGCAATCAGGGATGGGGAAACACCATATATTTT. It translates to CASSNQGWGNTIYF.

The chain uses TRBV5-1 and TRBJ1-5, with a weak D call TRBD1 (5 bases). Germline CDR1 reads SGHRS; CDR2 reads YFSETQ. The CDR3 has 15 amino acids. V was clipped by 1 base and J by 0 bases, with 8 bases between them. Written as DNA, the CDR3 is TGCGCCAGCAGCTTGACAGGTTATAGCAATCAGCCCCAGCATTTT. This codes for CASSLTGYSNQPQHF. Supplemented by reference TRBV5-1 and TRBJ1-5, the full variable domain reads KAGVTQTPRYLIKTRGQQVTLSCSPISGHRSVSWYQQTPGQGLQFLFEYFSETQRNKGNFPGRFSGRQFSNSRSEMNVSTLELGDSALYLCASSLTGYSNQPQHFGDGTRLSIL.

The chain joins TRBV25-1 to TRBJ1-4; possibly TRBD1 for D (6 bases). CDR3 length: 16 amino acids. V lost 5 bases and J 0 bases, leaving 13 bases between the germline ends. CDR1 is MGHDK and CDR2 is SYGVNS in the germline V gene. The CDR3 region has the DNA TGTGCCAGCAGTCCCAGACGGACAGCAACTAATGAAAAACTGTTTTTT. Amino acids: CASSPRRTATNEKLFF.

The chain employs TRBV5-4 and TRBJ1-2, with D possibly TRBD1 on 6 matching bases. The CDR3 is 13 amino acids. Trimming shortened V by 4 bases and J by 4 bases, and 11 bases separated the two germline ends. Germline V gene sequence: CDR1 SGHNT, CDR2 YYREEE (reference sequence). CDR3 loop: CASSNRDGYGYTF. CDR3 in DNA: TGTGCCAGCAGCAACAGGGACGGCTATGGCTACACCTTC.

The rearrangement uses TRBV5-5 and TRBJ2-7; no clear D. The CDR3 runs 13 residues. V lost 4 bases and J lost 2, with 10 bases in between. Germline V gene sequence: CDR1 SGHKS, CDR2 YYEKEE (reference sequence). The CDR3 spells CASSLYPAYEQYF. CDR3 DNA sequence: TGTGCCAGCAGCCTGTACCCAGCCTACGAGCAGTACTTC.

V gene TRBV11-2 combines with J gene TRBJ1-1; no clear D. Between the trimmed V and J ends, which lost 2 bases and 11 bases, there was a span of 15 bases. This CDR3 contains 13 residues. CDR1 SGHAT and CDR2 FQNNGV come from the germline V gene. CDR3 sequence reads: CASSLSVVLEAFF. In DNA form, the CDR3 reads TGTGCCAGCAGCTTATCAGTGGTCCTGGAGGCTTTCTTT.

The V call is TRBV4-3, the J call TRBJ1-3; possible D gene TRBD1, 5 bases. The germline V gene has CDR1 LGHNA and CDR2 YSLEER. Trimming cost V 0 bases and J 4 bases, with 19 bases left between them. The CDR3 consists of 18 residues. In DNA form, the CDR3 reads TGCGCCAGCAGCCAAGATACCTTGGGGCCACTACGGGGAAACACCATATATTTT. Its protein is CASSQDTLGPLRGNTIYF.

The chain links TRBV10-1 to TRBJ2-2; 9 bases fit TRBD1. The CDR3 runs 15 residues. J gave up 7 bases and V 3 bases, and 6 bases lay outside the gene matches. Germline V lookup: CDR1 WNHNN, CDR2 SYGVQD (reference sequence). CDR3 sequence (DNA): TGCGCCAGCAGTGACCACGGGACAGGGAACGGGGAGCTGTTTTTT. It codes for CASSDHGTGNGELFF.